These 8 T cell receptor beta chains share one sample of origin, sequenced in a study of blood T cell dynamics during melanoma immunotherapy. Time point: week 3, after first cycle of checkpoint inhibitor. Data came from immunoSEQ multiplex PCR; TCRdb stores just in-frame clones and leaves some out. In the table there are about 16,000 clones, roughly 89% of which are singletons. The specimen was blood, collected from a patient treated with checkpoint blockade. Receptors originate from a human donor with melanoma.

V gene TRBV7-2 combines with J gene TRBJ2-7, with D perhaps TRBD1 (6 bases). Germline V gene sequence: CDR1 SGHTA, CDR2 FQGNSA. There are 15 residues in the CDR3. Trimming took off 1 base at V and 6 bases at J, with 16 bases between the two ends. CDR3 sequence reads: CASSLDGGKTFEQYF. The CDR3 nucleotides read TGTGCCAGCAGCTTAGATGGGGGCAAGACATTCGAGCAGTACTTC.

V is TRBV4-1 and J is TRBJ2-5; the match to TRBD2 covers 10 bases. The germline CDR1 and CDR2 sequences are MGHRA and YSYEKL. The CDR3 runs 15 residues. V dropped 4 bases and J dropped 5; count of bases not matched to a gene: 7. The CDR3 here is CASSPSGRASETQYF. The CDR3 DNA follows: TGCGCCAGCAGCCCGAGCGGGAGGGCCTCGGAGACCCAGTACTTC.

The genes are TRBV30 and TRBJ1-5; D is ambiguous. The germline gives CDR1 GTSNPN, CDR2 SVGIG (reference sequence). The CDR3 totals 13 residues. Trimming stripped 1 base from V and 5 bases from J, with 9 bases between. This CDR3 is CAWSATGDQPQHF. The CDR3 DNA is TGTGCCTGGAGTGCCACCGGGGATCAGCCCCAGCATTTT.

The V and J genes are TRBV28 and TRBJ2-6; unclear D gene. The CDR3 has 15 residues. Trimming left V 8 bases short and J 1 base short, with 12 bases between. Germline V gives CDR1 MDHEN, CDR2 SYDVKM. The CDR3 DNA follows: TGTGCCAGCTCGCGGTTAGGGTCTGGGGCCAACGTCCTGACTTTC. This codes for CASSRLGSGANVLTF.

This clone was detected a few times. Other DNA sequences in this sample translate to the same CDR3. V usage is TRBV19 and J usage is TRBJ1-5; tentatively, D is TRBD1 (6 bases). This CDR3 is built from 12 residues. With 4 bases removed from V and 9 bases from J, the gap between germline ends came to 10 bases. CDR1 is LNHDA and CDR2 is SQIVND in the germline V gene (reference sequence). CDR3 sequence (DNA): TGTGCCAGTAGTAAACAGGGTGGGCCCCAGCATTTT. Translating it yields CASSKQGGPQHF.

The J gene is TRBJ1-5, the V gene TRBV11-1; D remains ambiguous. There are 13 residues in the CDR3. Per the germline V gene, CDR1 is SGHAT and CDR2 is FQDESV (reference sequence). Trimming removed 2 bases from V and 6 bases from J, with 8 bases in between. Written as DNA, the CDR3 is TGTGCCAGCAGCTTAACGGAGGGTCAGCCCCAGCATTTT. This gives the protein CASSLTEGQPQHF.

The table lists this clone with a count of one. Written as DNA, the CDR3 is TGTGCCAGCAGCGGCGACCTGGCATTACGCTACGAGCAGTACTTC. Its protein product is CASSGDLALRYEQYF. The V call is TRBV9, the J call TRBJ2-7; unclear D gene. Looked up from germline, CDR1 is SGDLS and CDR2 is YYNGEE. The CDR3 runs 15 residues. V lost 3 bases and J lost 3, with 16 bases in between.

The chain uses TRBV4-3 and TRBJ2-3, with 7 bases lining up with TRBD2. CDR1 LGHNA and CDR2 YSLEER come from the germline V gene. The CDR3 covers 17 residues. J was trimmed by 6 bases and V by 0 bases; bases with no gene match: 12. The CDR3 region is CASSQDRNRAGRDTQYF. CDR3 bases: TGCGCCAGCAGCCAAGATCGGAATCGAGCGGGACGGGATACGCAGTATTTT.